Shown below are 6 T cell receptor beta chains from a single sample sequenced in a study of T cells in Graves' hyperthyroidism and ophthalmopathy. TCR beta CDR3 regions were amplified from RNA transcripts. The HTBI primer set served for first-round RT-PCR of the TCR CDR3. TCRdb redid the calling of the multiplex PCR reads with MiXCR, one entry per CDR3 protein. The sample shows 350,000 to 400,000 distinct CDR3 sequences, about 15% of them seen only once. Sequenced input: blood. The receptors originated from a woman aged 60-75 years with Graves' hyperthyroidism.

In its sample, this clonotype was seen many times. The chain uses TRBV18 and TRBJ1-1; D gene unclear. The CDR3 loop spans 12 amino acids. Deletions cut 3 bases from V and 5 bases from J, with 7 bases between. Germline values: CDR1 KGHSH, CDR2 LQKENI. The CDR3 region has the DNA TGTGCCAGCTCACCGAGGGAGACTGAAGCTTTCTTT. Its protein product is CASSPRETEAFF.

The table lists this clonotype with a few counts. J is TRBJ2-6 and V is TRBV19; D not certain. There are 16 residues in the CDR3. Per the germline V gene, CDR1 is LNHDA and CDR2 is SQIVND (reference sequence). The ends were cut back, 5 bases at V and 0 bases at J, with 11 bases in the middle. Here the CDR3 DNA reads TGTGCCAGTAGTGCACCACCTTTCTCTGGGGCCAACGTCCTGACTTTC. Translated: CASSAPPFSGANVLTF.

In its sample, this clonotype was seen a few times. A much larger clone sits a single nucleotide away, making a read error possible. The rearrangement joins TRBV12-5 to TRBJ1-2; no reliable D call. This CDR3 has 13 residues. CDR1 is LGHNT and CDR2 is FRNRAP in the germline V gene. The germline V and J ends were trimmed by 6 bases and 4 bases, with 12 bases remaining between them. CDR3 sequence: CASGIQTGYGYTF. The CDR3 region has the DNA TGTGCTAGTGGCATACAGACGGGCTATGGCTACACCTTC.

This clonotype has just a few counts. V is TRBV4-1 and J is TRBJ2-7, with 10 bases lining up with TRBD1. The germline V gene encodes CDR1 MGHRA and CDR2 YSYEKL. There are 18 residues in the CDR3. With V trimmed by 1 base and J by 3 bases, 12 bases remained unmatched. The CDR3 DNA reads as TGCGCCAGCAGCCAAGGGGTTCTTAGTAGGACAGGGGGCTACGAGCAGTACTTC. This codes for CASSQGVLSRTGGYEQYF.

With regard to this clonotype: One end of the junction is discordant with germline, which a read error may explain. V is TRBV9 and J is TRBJ1-2; D gene unclear. CDR3 length: 14 amino acids. Per germline, CDR1 SGDLS and CDR2 YYNGEE. The CDR3 loop reads CTSSVNSLKYGYTF. For the CDR3, the DNA is TGTACCAGCAGCGTAAACAGCTTAAAGTATGGCTACACCTTC. Combining the CDR3 with reference TRBV9 and TRBJ1-2 gives the whole variable domain DSGVTQTPKHLITATGQRVTLRCSPRSGDLSVYWYQQSLDQGLQFLIQYYNGEERAKGNILERFSAQQFPDLHSELNLSSLELGDSALYFCTSSVNSLKYGYTFGSGTRLTVV.

This clonotype was seen a handful of times. This rearrangement joins TRBV4-1 to TRBJ2-1; TRBD1 matches 8 bases. CDR1 is MGHRA and CDR2 is YSYEKL in the germline V gene. The CDR3 extends over 15 amino acids. Germline trimming cut 4 bases from V and 5 bases from J; bases unmatched to any gene: 7. CDR3 region: CASSPRDRGHNEQFF. The CDR3 DNA reads TGCGCCAGCAGCCCCCGAGACAGGGGACACAATGAGCAGTTCTTC.